This passage covers 18 T cell receptor beta chains from one sample sequenced in a study of beta chain features in type 1 diabetes (dated by TCRdb to the late 2010s). Study-wide conclusions, independent of this receptor: A moderate but significant shortening of TCRB CDR3 length was observed in type 1 diabetes patients in all four CD4+ subsets.

Their antigen targets remain unknown. The library came from the immunoSEQ multiplex PCR assay. The High Capacity cDNA Reverse Transcription Kit was used to reverse transcribe all of the isolated RNA, meaning that expressed TCRB transcripts were what got sequenced. This immuneACCESS table, as held by TCRdb, lists in-frame sequences with V and J called but not all clones. Of the missing ones, under half trace to an unresolved V gene in checked studies; the others have no known cause. This sample is represented by 300,000 to 350,000 clones; roughly a tenth of them were singletons. The top ten clones comprise 1% of the sample. What was sequenced was central memory CD4+ T cells from blood. These receptor sequences come from a man in his thirties or forties with type 1 diabetes.

This clone was counted only a few times. The J gene is TRBJ1-6, the V gene TRBV4-3; TRBD1 aligns across 9 bases. In germline, CDR1 is LGHNA, CDR2 YSLEER. The CDR3 length is 15 residues. V gave up 4 bases and J gave up 8 bases; unmatched junction bases: 6. The CDR3 here is CASSPRTGAHSPLHF. CDR3 bases: TGCGCCAGCAGCCCCCGGACAGGGGCTCATTCACCCCTCCACTTT.

This clone showed up just a few times. The chain combines TRBV7-2 with TRBJ1-2; possibly TRBD1 for D (6 bases). V was cut by 5 bases and J by 7 bases, with 11 bases left in between. CDR1 and CDR2 (germline): SGHTA, FQGNSA. This CDR3 region has 12 residues. CDR3 coding DNA: TGTGCCAGCAGCCCAGGGGTTGTTGGCTACACCTTC. It is translated as CASSPGVVGYTF.

This rearrangement joins TRBV5-1 to TRBJ1-2; D not resolved. From germline, CDR1 is SGHRS and CDR2 YFSETQ. The CDR3 is made up of 13 amino acids. The V gene lost 3 bases and the J gene lost 2 bases, with 8 bases spanning the gap. DNA of the CDR3: TGCGCCAGCAGCTCGGAAGGGAACTATGGCTACACCTTC. This sequence encodes CASSSEGNYGYTF.

This chain uses TRBV27 with TRBJ2-7; 8 nucleotides match TRBD1. This CDR3 spans 14 amino acids. Germline lookup yields CDR1 MNHEY and CDR2 SMNVEV (reference sequence). V gave up 3 bases and J gave up 4 bases; unmatched junction bases: 5. The CDR3 DNA follows: TGTGCCAGCAGTTTCGGGACAGGAATGTACGAGCAGTACTTC. It yields the protein CASSFGTGMYEQYF.

The rearrangement links TRBV4-3 to TRBJ2-4; D perhaps matches TRBD2 (5 bases). V was clipped by 0 bases and J by 9 bases, with 9 bases between them. The germline V gene has CDR1 LGHNA and CDR2 YSLEER. This CDR3 is 13 amino acids long. The CDR3 here is CASSQDRSGIQYF. The CDR3 coding sequence is TGCGCCAGCAGCCAAGATAGGAGCGGCATTCAGTACTTC.

The chain carries TRBV7-2 and TRBJ2-3, with 10 bases that match TRBD2. CDR1 is SGHTA, CDR2 FQGNSA, per germline. With 1 base clipped from V and 4 bases from J, the junction kept 5 bases outside the gene matches. The CDR3 runs 16 residues. CDR3 coding DNA: TGTGCCAGCAGCTTAGAAGAGCGGGGGGGTGCAGATACGCAGTATTTT. Protein: CASSLEERGGADTQYF. The full variable domain, with the rest looked up from reference TRBV7-2 and TRBJ2-3, is GAGVSQSPSNKVTEKGKDVELRCDPISGHTALYWYRQSLGQGLEFLIYFQGNSAPDKSGLPSDRFSAERTGGSVSTLTIQRTQQEDSAVYLCASSLEERGGADTQYFGPGTRLTVL.

This chain uses TRBV28 with TRBJ1-2; D may be TRBD1 (6 bases). V gave up 6 bases and J gave up 3 bases, with 14 bases separating them. Germline V gene lookup returns CDR1 MDHEN and CDR2 SYDVKM. CDR3 length: 14 residues. The CDR3 protein is CASSGQPVYYGYTF. In DNA form, the CDR3 reads TGTGCCAGCAGCGGACAGCCGGTTTACTATGGCTACACCTTC.

This clone was recorded a few times. V is TRBV5-8 and J is TRBJ2-6; D ambiguous. V was pared by 7 bases and J by 0 bases, with 8 bases between. Germline V gene lookup returns CDR1 SGHTS and CDR2 YDEGEE. There are 14 residues in the CDR3. The chain's CDR3 is CASAYISGANVLTF. CDR3 nucleotide sequence: TGTGCCAGCGCCTACATCTCTGGGGCCAACGTCCTGACTTTC.

This chain joins TRBV6-1 and TRBJ1-6, with TRBD1 identical over 9 bases. Germline CDR1 and CDR2: MNHNS and SASEGT. With V trimmed by 6 bases and J by 13 bases, 10 bases remained unmatched. The CDR3 contains 14 residues. CDR3 in amino acids: CASSGRTGEGPLHF. The CDR3 DNA sequence: TGTGCCAGCAGCGGGAGGACAGGGGAAGGGCCCCTCCACTTT.

The V gene is TRBV6-1, the J gene TRBJ1-4; the D gene is possibly TRBD1 (6 bases). V was clipped by 8 bases and J by 3 bases, with 16 bases between them. CDR1 MNHNS and CDR2 SASEGT come from the germline V gene. CDR3 size: 15 residues. CDR3 in amino acids: CASGQKATPNEKLFF. The CDR3 DNA reads TGTGCCAGCGGACAGAAAGCCACTCCTAATGAAAAACTGTTTTTT.

The V gene is TRBV6-5, the J gene TRBJ1-3; D remains unclear. V gave up 2 bases and J gave up 0 bases, with 8 bases separating them. The V gene's germline CDR1 is MNHEY and CDR2 SVGAGI. There are 15 residues in the CDR3. Written as DNA, the CDR3 is TGTGCCAGCAGTTACAGACAAAACTCTGGAAACACCATATATTTT. This translates into CASSYRQNSGNTIYF.

A few counts support this clone. At one boundary the junction diverges from the germline segment, which might be a read error. The chain links TRBV29-1 to TRBJ1-5; the match to TRBD1 covers 7 bases. Germline V gene sequence: CDR1 SQVTM, CDR2 ANQGSEA. The CDR3 length is 15 residues. CDR3 sequence: CSVQEQGGSNQPQHF. In nucleotides, the CDR3 is TGCAGCGTTCAAGAGCAGGGGGGGAGCAATCAGCCCCAGCATTTT. Supplemented by reference TRBV29-1 and TRBJ1-5, the full variable domain reads SAVISQKPSRDICQRGTSLTIQCQVDSQVTMMFWYRQQPGQSLTLIATANQGSEATYESGFVIDKFPISRPNLTFSTLTVSNMSPEDSSIYLCSVQEQGGSNQPQHFGDGTRLSIL.

This clone was counted between two and nine times. V and J are TRBV30 and TRBJ2-3; a possible D gene is TRBD1 (6 bases). The CDR3 length is 14 residues. Trimming removed 0 bases from V and 4 bases from J, with 11 bases in between. From germline, CDR1 is GTSNPN and CDR2 SVGIG (reference sequence). CDR3 DNA: TGTGCCTGGAGTGTAGGGGGTGGGGCAGATACGCAGTATTTT. Protein sequence: CAWSVGGGADTQYF.

This clone is a singleton in its sample. V is TRBV6-6 and J is TRBJ1-2; D ambiguous. The germline V and J ends were trimmed by 2 bases and 3 bases, with 10 bases remaining between them. The CDR3 contains 14 residues. The germline V gene has CDR1 MNHNY and CDR2 SVGAGI (reference sequence). The CDR3: CASSYEGGHYGYTF. The CDR3 bases are TGTGCCAGCAGTTACGAGGGAGGGCACTATGGCTACACCTTC.

The chain joins TRBV5-1 to TRBJ2-6, with no clear D. The CDR3 runs to 15 residues. Trimming cost V 3 bases and J 2 bases, with 9 bases left between them. Germline V gene sequence: CDR1 SGHRS, CDR2 YFSETQ. The chain's CDR3 is CASSYGGAGANVLTF. The CDR3, as DNA: TGCGCCAGCAGCTATGGCGGCGCTGGGGCCAACGTCCTGACTTTC.

This clone was seen a few times. The chain is built from TRBV27 and TRBJ2-3; 12 bases are shared with TRBD2. In germline, CDR1 is MNHEY, CDR2 SMNVEV (reference sequence). The CDR3 contains 16 residues. V was clipped by 5 bases and J by 6 bases; unmatched bases: 9. The CDR3 DNA reads as TGTGCCAGCAGTCCGAGCGGGACTAGCGGGCGGGATACGCAGTATTTT. Translated: CASSPSGTSGRDTQYF.

The V gene is TRBV30, the J gene TRBJ1-1; a weak D match, TRBD1 (5 bases). Trimming left V 0 bases short and J 4 bases short, with 6 bases between. This CDR3 is 12 amino acids long. Per the germline V gene, CDR1 is GTSNPN and CDR2 is SVGIG (reference sequence). The CDR3 sequence: CAWSVGVTEAFF. The CDR3, as DNA: TGTGCCTGGAGTGTAGGGGTCACTGAAGCTTTCTTT.

In this sample, this clone turned up a few times. The chain has TRBV28 and TRBJ2-7; 8 bases match TRBD1. The CDR3 is 16 amino acids. V lost 0 bases to trimming and J lost 1 base; unmatched junction nucleotides: 5. Germline CDR1 and CDR2: MDHEN and SYDVKM. For the CDR3, the DNA is TGTGCCAGCAGTTTATGGCAGGGGGCAAGTTCCTACGAGCAGTACTTC. Its translation is CASSLWQGASSYEQYF.